Listed below are T cell receptor beta chains from one sample, sequenced in a study of shared clonotypes between healthy human individuals. Profiling relied on immunoSEQ multiplex PCR, and the TCRdb table lists in-frame clones only, not all of them. The sample consists of some 2.1 million clones, 85% to 95% of them appearing once. The sample consisted of naive CD4+ T cells sorted from blood. The receptors here all came from a man aged 18 to 30 in good health. Each CDR3 is given with its conserved first and last residue. Each record gives: J gene, clone size, V gene, D gene, CDR3 protein, CDR3 DNA. The D gene is left open where the match is weak. For some rows the clone size is stated as once, few or many, or as a class when expanded; others skip it.

j_call: TRBJ2-3
clone_size: -
v_call: TRBV5-4
d_call: -
cdr3_aa: CASSPDPGGRTDTQYF
cdr3_nt: TGTGCCAGCAGCCCAGACCCCGGCGGACGCACAGATACGCAGTATTTT

j_call: TRBJ1-1
clone_size: -
v_call: TRBV4-2
d_call: -
cdr3_aa: CASSQGAGAREAFF
cdr3_nt: TGTGCCAGCAGCCAAGGCGCGGGGGCCAGAGAAGCTTTCTTT

j_call: TRBJ1-1
clone_size: -
v_call: TRBV18
d_call: -
cdr3_aa: CASSPTPLTGTTHNTEAFF
cdr3_nt: TGTGCCAGCTCACCTACACCCCTAACCGGGACAACTCACAACACTGAAGCTTTCTTT

j_call: TRBJ1-5
clone_size: -
v_call: TRBV10-3
d_call: TRBD1
cdr3_aa: CASRTGANQPQHF
cdr3_nt: TGTGCCAGCCGGACAGGGGCTAATCAGCCCCAGCATTTT

j_call: TRBJ1-1
clone_size: -
v_call: TRBV2
d_call: -
cdr3_aa: CASSALGANTEAFF
cdr3_nt: TGTGCCAGCAGTGCGCTGGGGGCGAACACTGAAGCTTTCTTT

j_call: TRBJ2-2
clone_size: -
v_call: TRBV6-5
d_call: TRBD1
cdr3_aa: CASGRGLTGELFF
cdr3_nt: TGTGCCAGCGGCAGGGGGCTTACCGGGGAGCTGTTTTTT

j_call: TRBJ2-4
clone_size: -
v_call: TRBV2
d_call: -
cdr3_aa: CASREWGAGENIQYF
cdr3_nt: TGTGCCAGCAGGGAGTGGGGGGCCGGTGAAAACATTCAGTACTTC

j_call: TRBJ2-4
clone_size: -
v_call: TRBV6-5
d_call: TRBD1
cdr3_aa: CASSSPTGKNIQYF
cdr3_nt: TGTGCCAGCAGTTCCCCGACAGGGAAAAACATTCAGTACTTC

j_call: TRBJ2-5
clone_size: -
v_call: TRBV7-2
d_call: -
cdr3_aa: CASSLDIGAIGTQYF
cdr3_nt: TGTGCCAGCAGCTTAGATATCGGGGCGATCGGGACCCAGTACTTC

j_call: TRBJ2-7
clone_size: -
v_call: TRBV30
d_call: -
cdr3_aa: CACSERVGEQYF
cdr3_nt: TGTGCCTGTTCGGAGAGGGTGGGAGAGCAGTACTTC

j_call: TRBJ2-3
clone_size: -
v_call: TRBV6-5
d_call: TRBD1
cdr3_aa: CASSSPGQGTDTQYF
cdr3_nt: TGTGCCAGCAGTTCTCCGGGACAGGGCACAGATACGCAGTATTTT

j_call: TRBJ1-1
clone_size: -
v_call: TRBV29-1
d_call: -
cdr3_aa: CSVVRGNTEAFF
cdr3_nt: TGCAGCGTTGTCAGGGGCAACACTGAAGCTTTCTTT

j_call: TRBJ2-1
clone_size: -
v_call: TRBV28
d_call: TRBD2
cdr3_aa: CASSYPGLGDNEQFF
cdr3_nt: TGTGCCAGCAGTTATCCGGGACTAGGGGACAATGAGCAGTTCTTC

j_call: TRBJ2-7
clone_size: -
v_call: TRBV19
d_call: -
cdr3_aa: CASRKSDYTLYEQYF
cdr3_nt: TGTGCCAGTCGGAAATCGGACTACACCCTCTACGAGCAGTACTTC

j_call: TRBJ1-1
clone_size: -
v_call: TRBV28
d_call: -
cdr3_aa: CASSPFLWVAQDTEAFF
cdr3_nt: TGTGCCAGCAGTCCCTTTTTATGGGTGGCTCAGGACACTGAAGCTTTCTTT

j_call: TRBJ1-5
clone_size: -
v_call: TRBV21-1
d_call: -
cdr3_aa: CASSKEREGNQPQHF
cdr3_nt: TGTGCCAGCAGCAAAGAAAGGGAGGGCAATCAGCCCCAGCATTTT

j_call: TRBJ1-6
clone_size: -
v_call: TRBV19
d_call: -
cdr3_aa: CASVGASAFNSPLHF
cdr3_nt: TGTGCCAGTGTGGGGGCGTCGGCTTTTAATTCACCCCTCCACTTT

j_call: TRBJ1-2
clone_size: -
v_call: TRBV29-1
d_call: -
cdr3_aa: CSVVGEVHGYTF
cdr3_nt: TGCAGCGTTGTTGGGGAAGTGCATGGCTACACCTTC

j_call: TRBJ1-1
clone_size: -
v_call: TRBV9
d_call: -
cdr3_aa: CASSAGRVNAEAFF
cdr3_nt: TGTGCCAGCAGCGCGGGACGGGTGAACGCTGAAGCTTTCTTT

j_call: TRBJ1-1
clone_size: -
v_call: TRBV7-3
d_call: -
cdr3_aa: CASSPSHPPVTEAFF
cdr3_nt: TGTGCCAGCAGCCCCTCCCACCCACCAGTAACAGAAGCTTTCTTT

j_call: TRBJ1-6
clone_size: -
v_call: TRBV30
d_call: -
cdr3_aa: CAWSVRGSYNSPLHF
cdr3_nt: TGTGCCTGGAGTGTACGCGGTTCCTATAATTCACCCCTCCACTTT

j_call: TRBJ1-4
clone_size: -
v_call: TRBV6-1
d_call: -
cdr3_aa: CASSVTTNEKLFF
cdr3_nt: TGTGCCAGCAGTGTAACAACTAATGAAAAACTGTTTTTT

j_call: TRBJ2-2
clone_size: -
v_call: TRBV10-3
d_call: -
cdr3_aa: CAISESTQGRAGELFF
cdr3_nt: TGTGCCATCAGTGAGTCGACCCAGGGTCGAGCCGGGGAGCTGTTTTTT

j_call: TRBJ1-1
clone_size: -
v_call: TRBV27
d_call: -
cdr3_aa: CASSLGGTLNTEAFF
cdr3_nt: TGTGCCAGCAGTTTAGGGGGCACCTTGAACACTGAAGCTTTCTTT

j_call: TRBJ2-6
clone_size: -
v_call: TRBV27
d_call: -
cdr3_aa: CASSLGSPSGANVLTF
cdr3_nt: TGTGCCAGCAGTTTAGGGTCCCCCTCTGGGGCCAACGTCCTGACTTTC

j_call: TRBJ1-5
clone_size: few
v_call: TRBV28
d_call: -
cdr3_aa: CASLRAAAGPQHF
cdr3_nt: TGTGCCAGTCTCCGGGCAGCCGCGGGGCCCCAGCATTTT

j_call: TRBJ1-6
clone_size: -
v_call: TRBV11-2
d_call: TRBD1
cdr3_aa: CASSQDRGTPLHF
cdr3_nt: TGTGCCAGCAGCCAAGACAGGGGAACACCCCTCCACTTT

j_call: TRBJ1-5
clone_size: -
v_call: TRBV6-1
d_call: -
cdr3_aa: CASRPIGFGQPQHF
cdr3_nt: TGTGCCAGCAGGCCCATAGGGTTTGGTCAGCCCCAGCATTTT

j_call: TRBJ1-1
clone_size: -
v_call: TRBV6-5
d_call: -
cdr3_aa: CASKRGGMNTEAFF
cdr3_nt: TGTGCCAGCAAAAGGGGAGGAATGAACACTGAAGCTTTCTTT

j_call: TRBJ1-4
clone_size: -
v_call: TRBV28
d_call: -
cdr3_aa: CASSSSRGINEKLFF
cdr3_nt: TGTGCCAGCAGCTCTAGTAGAGGGATCAATGAAAAACTGTTTTTT

j_call: TRBJ2-5
clone_size: once
v_call: TRBV5-4
d_call: TRBD1
cdr3_aa: CASSGPRDSQETQYF
cdr3_nt: TGTGCCAGCAGCGGACCCCGGGACAGCCAAGAGACCCAGTACTTC

j_call: TRBJ2-7
clone_size: once
v_call: TRBV7-8
d_call: TRBD2
cdr3_aa: CASSSLAGGAYEQYF
cdr3_nt: TGTGCCAGCAGCTCCCTAGCGGGAGGTGCCTACGAGCAGTACTTC

j_call: TRBJ2-3
clone_size: -
v_call: TRBV9
d_call: -
cdr3_aa: CASSPDGTSTDTQYF
cdr3_nt: TGTGCCAGCAGCCCAGACGGAACTAGCACAGATACGCAGTATTTT

j_call: TRBJ1-6
clone_size: -
v_call: TRBV18
d_call: -
cdr3_aa: CASSGAASSYNSPLHF
cdr3_nt: TGTGCCAGCTCAGGGGCAGCGAGCTCCTATAATTCACCCCTCCACTTT

j_call: TRBJ2-7
clone_size: -
v_call: TRBV28
d_call: TRBD1
cdr3_aa: CASSLGTGLYEQYF
cdr3_nt: TGTGCCAGCAGTTTAGGGACAGGGCTCTACGAGCAGTACTTC

j_call: TRBJ2-7
clone_size: -
v_call: TRBV29-1
d_call: -
cdr3_aa: CSVGGRDLYEQYF
cdr3_nt: TGCAGCGTTGGTGGCAGGGACCTCTACGAGCAGTACTTC

j_call: TRBJ2-5
clone_size: -
v_call: TRBV4-1
d_call: -
cdr3_aa: CASSRGQIQETQYF
cdr3_nt: TGCGCCAGCAGCCGTGGACAGATCCAAGAGACCCAGTACTTC

j_call: TRBJ1-4
clone_size: -
v_call: TRBV5-1
d_call: -
cdr3_aa: CASSSQGWGEKLFF
cdr3_nt: TGCGCCAGCAGCTCGCAGGGTTGGGGAGAAAAACTGTTTTTT

j_call: TRBJ2-3
clone_size: -
v_call: TRBV4-3
d_call: TRBD2
cdr3_aa: CASSQDLGLAVADTQYF
cdr3_nt: TGCGCCAGCAGCCAAGATCTCGGACTAGCGGTCGCAGATACGCAGTATTTT

j_call: TRBJ2-7
clone_size: -
v_call: TRBV5-8
d_call: TRBD2
cdr3_aa: CASRTGTRDSEQYF
cdr3_nt: TGTGCCAGCAGGACCGGGACTAGGGATTCCGAGCAGTACTTC

j_call: TRBJ2-3
clone_size: -
v_call: TRBV10-1
d_call: TRBD2
cdr3_aa: CASSEVAGKTDTQYF
cdr3_nt: TGCGCCAGCAGTGAGGTAGCGGGGAAGACAGATACGCAGTATTTT